This T cell receptor beta chain was recorded in a study of blood T cell repertoires in COVID-19. V gave up 7 bases and J gave up 5 bases, with 12 bases separating them. The CDR3 has 13 amino acids. Looked up from germline, CDR1 is SNHLY and CDR2 is FYNNEI. Sequencing used immunoSEQ multiplex PCR; TCRdb keeps in-frame clones, though not all of them. The sample yields approximately 300,000 clones, more than 70% seen once. This clonotype was obtained from a woman aged 45-65 years with acute or convalescent COVID-19. The chain combines TRBV2 with TRBJ2-1; tentative D call: TRBD1 (5 bases). The specimen sequenced was peripheral blood. The CDR3 DNA reads TGTGCCAGCATTCGACAGCTAGACAATGAGCAGTTCTTC. Residues: CASIRQLDNEQFF.